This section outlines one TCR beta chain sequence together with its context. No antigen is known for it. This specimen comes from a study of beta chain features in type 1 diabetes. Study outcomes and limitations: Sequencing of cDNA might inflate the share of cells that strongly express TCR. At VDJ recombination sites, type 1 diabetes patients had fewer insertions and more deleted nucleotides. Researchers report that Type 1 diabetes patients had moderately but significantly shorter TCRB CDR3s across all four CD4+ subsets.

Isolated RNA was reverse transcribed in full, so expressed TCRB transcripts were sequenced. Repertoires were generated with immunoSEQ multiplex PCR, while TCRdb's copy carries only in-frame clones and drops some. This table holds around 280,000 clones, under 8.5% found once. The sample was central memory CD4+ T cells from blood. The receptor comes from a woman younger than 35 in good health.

The CDR3 nucleotides are TGTGCCACCAGCAGAGATCTGGGGCCGAACACCGGGGAGCTGTTTTTT. This encodes CATSRDLGPNTGELFF. This sequence joins TRBV15 and TRBJ2-2, with D possibly matching TRBD1 (5 bases). The V and J ends lost 0 bases and 0 bases respectively, with 8 bases between them. The germline CDR1 and CDR2 sequences are LNHNV and YYDKDF (reference sequence). There are 16 residues in the CDR3.